These 22 T cell receptor beta chains were sequenced from one sample in a study of human thymus T cells. The thymus was resected at corrective cardiac surgery. TCRdb's table, derived via immunoSEQ multiplex PCR, lists solely in-frame clones and lacks some. The repertoire includes about 78,000 clones, nearly 98% of them detected once, and 0.031% sits in the top ten. The sample consisted of thymus tissue. These receptors were collected from a boy younger than two with a congenital heart defect but otherwise immunologically healthy.

The chain joins TRBV4-2 to TRBJ2-6, with 7 bases identical to TRBD2. V lost 1 base to trimming and J lost 6 bases; unmatched junction nucleotides: 21. CDR1 and CDR2 from the germline V gene are LGHNA and YNFKEQ. The CDR3 contains 21 residues. In DNA, the CDR3 is TGTGCCAGCAGCCAAGCACTACTTAGGACTAGTTTTGAAGAGTCGGCCAACGTCCTGACTTTC. Protein: CASSQALLRTSFEESANVLTF.

V and J are TRBV2 and TRBJ2-7; tentative D call: TRBD1 (6 bases). The CDR3 contains 16 residues. V was trimmed by 6 bases and J by 3 bases, leaving 21 bases between them. Germline V gene sequence: CDR1 SNHLY, CDR2 FYNNEI. CDR3 amino acids: CASSLQPTARGYEQYF. CDR3 in DNA: TGTGCCAGCAGCCTCCAGCCGACGGCCAGGGGCTACGAGCAGTACTTC.

This sequence joins TRBV27 and TRBJ2-6; 11 positions match TRBD2. CDR3 size: 18 residues. The V gene's germline CDR1 is MNHEY and CDR2 SMNVEV (reference sequence). Germline trimming cut 3 bases from V and 0 bases from J; bases unmatched to any gene: 4. The CDR3 protein is CASSFRLAGRSGANVLTF. The DNA for the CDR3 is TGTGCCAGCAGTTTTCGACTAGCGGGACGCTCTGGGGCCAACGTCCTGACTTTC.

V is TRBV4-1 and J is TRBJ1-4, with D tentatively TRBD1 (5 bases). Germline V gives CDR1 MGHRA, CDR2 YSYEKL. V was trimmed by 1 base and J by 8 bases, leaving 14 bases between them. The CDR3 loop spans 15 amino acids. CDR3 sequence (DNA): TGCGCCAGCAGCCAAGCTCCGGGGGTCTGGGAAAAACTGTTTTTT. Protein: CASSQAPGVWEKLFF.

The chain employs TRBV5-8 and TRBJ1-3, with unresolved D. The CDR3 runs 12 residues. V gave up 3 bases and J gave up 2 bases, with 3 bases separating them. Per germline, CDR1 SGHTS and CDR2 YDEGEE. CDR3 DNA: TGTGCCAGCAGCTACCCTGGAAACACCATATATTTT. This encodes CASSYPGNTIYF.

The V and J genes are TRBV30 and TRBJ2-7; possibly TRBD1 for D (8 bases). Germline values: CDR1 GTSNPN, CDR2 SVGIG (reference sequence). V lost 6 bases, J lost 4 bases, and 19 bases lay in between. The CDR3 extends over 14 amino acids. The CDR3 loop is CACPQGGGVYEQYF. The CDR3 nucleotides are TGTGCCTGCCCACAGGGGGGAGGGGTGTACGAGCAGTACTTC.

The chain couples TRBV6-5 to TRBJ1-2; possibly TRBD1 for D (5 bases). Germline V gene lookup returns CDR1 MNHEY and CDR2 SVGAGI. This CDR3 spans 16 amino acids. V was clipped by 0 bases and J by 7 bases, with 18 bases between them. DNA of the CDR3: TGTGCCAGCAGTTACTCCCCTGACATACAGGTCTCTGGCTACACCTTC. Translation: CASSYSPDIQVSGYTF.

This clone was recorded only once. The rearrangement joins TRBV7-2 to TRBJ2-1; 9 bases are a match to TRBD1. CDR1 is SGHTA, CDR2 FQGNSA, per germline. Trimming removed 6 bases from V and 7 bases from J; junction bases left unmatched: 7. This CDR3 has 14 amino acids. The chain's CDR3 is CASRADRGENEQFF. In nucleotides, the CDR3 is TGTGCCAGCAGGGCGGACAGGGGTGAAAATGAGCAGTTCTTC.

V usage is TRBV28 and J usage is TRBJ2-2, with D unclear. Trimming pared 3 bases from V and 0 bases from J, leaving 14 bases between. Germline values: CDR1 MDHEN, CDR2 SYDVKM. The CDR3 is 17 residues long. The CDR3 DNA follows: TGTGCCAGCAGTTTCAGGTTGGGTCCCGCGAACACCGGGGAGCTGTTTTTT. Protein product: CASSFRLGPANTGELFF.

This clone came up once. This chain connects TRBV11-3 to TRBJ2-1; D perhaps matches TRBD2 (6 bases). The CDR3 runs to 17 residues. The germline V gene has CDR1 SGHNT and CDR2 YENEEA. V dropped 7 bases and J dropped 10 bases, with 29 bases sitting between them. Here the CDR3 reads CASTSTRGGGTCCEQFF. CDR3 in DNA: TGTGCCAGCACTTCAACGCGGGGCGGAGGGACCTGTTGCGAGCAGTTCTTC.

The V and J genes are TRBV4-3 and TRBJ1-2, with 8 bases lining up with TRBD1. Germline assignment: CDR1 LGHNA and CDR2 YSLEER. The CDR3 runs 18 residues. The junction had 14 bases not matched to a gene; V was cut back by 1 base and J by 4 bases. CDR3 sequence reads: CASSQVYGQGGFFYGYTF. In DNA, the CDR3 is TGCGCCAGCAGCCAAGTATATGGACAGGGAGGTTTTTTCTATGGCTACACCTTC.

This rearrangement joins TRBV5-3 to TRBJ1-5, with a possible D match to TRBD1 (5 bases). TRBV5-3 falls under the ORF class, with uncertain function. The V end was cut by 4 bases, the J end by 1 base, with 24 bases between. The CDR3 contains 19 residues. The DNA of the CDR3 is TGTGCCAGAAGCGCCCCCTTGGGGGTCGAAGGAGTCAGCAATCAGCCCCAGCATTTT. This translates into CARSAPLGVEGVSNQPQHF.

This chain links TRBV5-4 with TRBJ1-2; unclear D gene. CDR3 length: 12 residues. The germline gives CDR1 SGHNT, CDR2 YYREEE (reference sequence). V gave up 0 bases and J gave up 4 bases, with 4 bases separating them. DNA for the CDR3: TGTGCCAGCAGCTTGGAGTGCTATGGCTACACCTTC. Encoded protein: CASSLECYGYTF.

The chain joins TRBV19 to TRBJ1-4; 7 bases align to TRBD1. The CDR3 extends over 14 amino acids. Trimming cost V 4 bases and J 6 bases; bases outside gene matches: 5. CDR1 and CDR2 from the germline V gene are LNHDA and SQIVND (reference sequence). CDR3 in amino acids: CASSTTGSHEKLFF. The CDR3 nucleotides are TGTGCCAGTAGTACGACAGGGTCCCATGAAAAACTGTTTTTT.

This CDR3 reads CASSLCNGTGADAGYGYTF. The CDR3 DNA is TGTGCCAGCAGTTTATGTAACGGGACAGGGGCAGACGCTGGTTATGGCTACACCTTC. The gene calls are TRBV28 and TRBJ1-2, with TRBD1 matching 10 bases. Germline V lookup: CDR1 MDHEN, CDR2 SYDVKM. The CDR3 sequence is 19 residues long. Losses at the gene ends were 0 bases for V and 5 bases for J; bases not matched to a gene: 15.

The rearrangement joins TRBV27 to TRBJ2-7; TRBD1 matches 11 bases. Germline trimming cut 6 bases from V and 6 bases from J; bases unmatched to any gene: 13. Germline V gene sequence: CDR1 MNHEY, CDR2 SMNVEV (reference sequence). This CDR3 contains 16 residues. The CDR3 bases are TGTGCCAGCAGCCGCCCACTCGGGACAGGGGGTGTCGAGCAGTACTTC. Its translation is CASSRPLGTGGVEQYF.

This clone was seen only once. The chain uses TRBV6-1 and TRBJ2-3; 10 nucleotides agree with TRBD2. The CDR3 spans 17 residues. The V gene's germline CDR1 is MNHNS and CDR2 SASEGT. After removal of 4 bases from V and 0 bases from J, the junction contained 7 bases not matched to a gene. The CDR3 DNA follows: TGTGCCAGCAGTGGGACTAGCGGTACAACTAGCACAGATACGCAGTATTTT. Its translation is CASSGTSGTTSTDTQYF.

The gene calls are TRBV7-9 and TRBJ1-3; D not certain. Trimming pared 5 bases from V and 7 bases from J, leaving 24 bases between. The CDR3 runs to 17 residues. CDR1 and CDR2 (germline): SEHNR, FQNEAQ (reference sequence). The CDR3 sequence is CASSPVTGSLLPNTIYF. The CDR3 coding sequence is TGTGCCAGCAGCCCCGTCACCGGGAGCCTGCTCCCCAACACCATATATTTT.

CDR3 in amino acids: CASRSDTSGGYNEQFF. The CDR3 DNA reads as TGCGCCAGCAGGAGCGATACTAGCGGGGGTTATAATGAGCAGTTCTTC. The chain employs TRBV4-3 and TRBJ2-1; 11 nucleotides line up with TRBD2. The trim removed 6 bases at V and 7 bases at J, leaving 11 bases unmatched. The CDR3 is 16 amino acids. From germline, CDR1 is LGHNA and CDR2 YSLEER.

The CDR3 spells CASSLRTDHNEQFF. The CDR3 region has the DNA TGTGCCAGCAGCCTCCGGACGGACCACAATGAGCAGTTCTTC. V and J are TRBV7-9 and TRBJ2-1; D is unclear. This CDR3 is 14 amino acids long. Trimming took 5 bases from V and 5 from J, leaving 13 bases between them. From germline, CDR1 is SEHNR and CDR2 FQNEAQ (reference sequence).

This clone was found once. The chain has TRBV11-2 and TRBJ2-3, with D perhaps TRBD2 (5 bases). The CDR3 extends over 10 amino acids. Germline assignment: CDR1 SGHAT and CDR2 FQNNGV. V lost 5 bases and J lost 8, with 5 bases in between. CDR3 DNA: TGTGCCAGCAGCGGAGGTACGCAGTATTTT. Translation: CASSGGTQYF.

This clone was detected only once. The V and J genes are TRBV4-3 and TRBJ1-5, with D maybe TRBD1 (6 bases). CDR3 length equals 14 residues. V was cut by 0 bases and J by 7 bases, with 10 bases left in between. Germline loops: CDR1 LGHNA, CDR2 YSLEER. The CDR3 DNA sequence: TGCGCCAGCAGCCAAGAAGGGGGGGAGCAGCCCCAGCATTTT. Translated: CASSQEGGEQPQHF.